One and the same sample provided the 21 T cell receptor beta chains below, sequenced in a study of T cell responses to AZD1222 COVID-19 vaccine. Measured with immunoSEQ multiplex PCR; TCRdb has only the in-frame clones, and not every one. Here the sample spans about 150,000 clones, about 92% being singletons. The specimen was peripheral blood, collected 28 days after the second AZD1222 dose. These receptors were obtained from an adult who received the AZD1222 COVID-19 vaccine.

J is TRBJ1-5 and V is TRBV6-1; D is ambiguous. CDR1 MNHNS and CDR2 SASEGT come from the germline V gene. With 1 base removed from V and 7 bases from J, the gap between germline ends came to 11 bases. The CDR3 length is 14 residues. The CDR3 region has the DNA TGTGCCAGCAGTGAAGGTTTTGGGTTACAGCCCCAGCATTTT. It translates to CASSEGFGLQPQHF.

This clone was picked up one time. The chain links TRBV4-3 to TRBJ2-1; TRBD2 matches 12 bases. The CDR3 sequence is 18 residues long. Germline CDR1 reads LGHNA; CDR2 reads YSLEER. Trimming removed 3 bases from V and 9 bases from J; junction bases left unmatched: 15. Here the CDR3 DNA reads TGCGCCAGCAGCCATTCTAGGACTAGCGGGGCCTCCCTCGGTGAGCAGTTCTTC. Protein: CASSHSRTSGASLGEQFF.

This sequence joins TRBV7-6 and TRBJ1-3; no clear D. V was clipped by 1 base and J by 1 base, with 14 bases between them. This CDR3 spans 17 amino acids. Germline CDR1 is SGHVS and CDR2 is FNYEAQ. CDR3 sequence (DNA): TGTGCCAGCAGCTTAGGACGGGCAGGCCCTTCTGGAAACACCATATATTTT. Translating it yields CASSLGRAGPSGNTIYF. Full variable domain (remainder filled in from reference TRBV7-6 and TRBJ1-3): GAGVSQSPRYKVTKRGQDVALRCDPISGHVSLYWYRQALGQGPEFLTYFNYEAQQDKSGLPNDRFSAERPEGSISTLTIQRTEQRDSAMYRCASSLGRAGPSGNTIYFGEGSWLTVV.

The chain has TRBV6-2 or TRBV6-3 and TRBJ2-1; 11 nucleotides align to TRBD2. This CDR3 spans 16 amino acids. The V and J ends lost 7 bases and 4 bases, in that order; junction bases with no gene match: 9. CDR1 is MNHEY and CDR2 is SVGEGT in the germline V gene. The CDR3 nucleotides are TGTGCCAGCACCCCTGGCACTAGCGGGGGATACAATGAGCAGTTCTTC. Residues: CASTPGTSGGYNEQFF.

This clone was counted once. The V gene is TRBV27, the J gene TRBJ1-2; no definite D call. V was shortened by 5 bases and J by 4 bases, with 8 bases between the two germline ends. CDR1 and CDR2 from the germline V gene are MNHEY and SMNVEV (reference sequence). This CDR3 has 12 amino acids. The CDR3 loop reads CASSPNGYGYTF. The CDR3 region has the DNA TGTGCCAGCAGTCCCAACGGCTATGGCTACACCTTC.

J is TRBJ1-1 and V is TRBV5-1; tentatively, D is TRBD1 (6 bases). Germline V gene lookup returns CDR1 SGHRS and CDR2 YFSETQ. The CDR3 extends over 15 amino acids. V dropped 5 bases and J dropped 4 bases, with 18 bases sitting between them. CDR3 in DNA: TGCGCCAGCAGTTTACAGGGCGGGGGAACCACTGAAGCTTTCTTT. Translating gives CASSLQGGGTTEAFF.

The V gene is TRBV3-1 (or the pseudogene TRBV3-2), the J gene TRBJ1-5; weak D call: TRBD1 (6 bases). Germline V lookup: CDR1 LGHDT, CDR2 YNNKEL (reference sequence). The V end was cut by 7 bases, the J end by 7 bases, with 8 bases between. CDR3 size: 11 residues. CDR3 DNA: TGTGCCAGCACAGGGGCACAGCCCCAGCATTTT. Protein sequence: CASTGAQPQHF.

The chain employs TRBV19 and TRBJ2-2; no definite D call. The germline V gene encodes CDR1 LNHDA and CDR2 SQIVND (reference sequence). V lost 5 bases and J 7 bases, leaving 11 bases between the germline ends. This CDR3 spans 13 amino acids. Written as DNA, the CDR3 is TGTGCCAGTAGTCTCAATTCCCACGGGGAGCTGTTTTTT. Its protein product is CASSLNSHGELFF.

Details on this clone: This sample includes further DNA sequences coding for the same CDR3. The rearrangement joins TRBV6-5 to TRBJ2-7; 11 nucleotides match TRBD2. The germline V gene encodes CDR1 MNHEY and CDR2 SVGAGI. The CDR3 length is 14 residues. The V segment lost 6 bases and the J segment 3 bases; nucleotides outside the gene matches: 4. The DNA for the CDR3 is TGTGCCAGCAGCCGACTAGCGGGAAGCTACGAGCAGTACTTC. This gives the protein CASSRLAGSYEQYF.

About this clone: Within the sample, other DNA sequences also encode this same CDR3. V usage is TRBV20-1 and J usage is TRBJ2-7; maybe TRBD2 (6 bases). CDR3 length equals 11 residues. Trimming pared 2 bases from V and 5 bases from J, leaving 7 bases between. The V gene's germline CDR1 is DFQATT and CDR2 SNEGSKA (reference sequence). The CDR3 bases are TGCAGTGCTAGAAGCGGGCACGAGCAGTACTTC. Translating it yields CSARSGHEQYF.

J is TRBJ2-5 and V is TRBV30; D might be TRBD2 (7 bases). With 5 bases removed from V and 5 bases from J, the gap between germline ends came to 30 bases. The CDR3 length is 18 residues. Per germline, CDR1 GTSNPN and CDR2 SVGIG (reference sequence). The CDR3 is CAWGTGASGILAGETQYF. The CDR3 bases are TGTGCCTGGGGAACGGGGGCTAGCGGAATCCTCGCGGGGGAGACCCAGTACTTC.

V and J are TRBV19 and TRBJ1-5; 7 nucleotides line up with TRBD1. The germline V gene has CDR1 LNHDA and CDR2 SQIVND (reference sequence). The CDR3 has 13 residues. J was trimmed by 4 bases and V by 6 bases; bases with no gene match: 3. This CDR3 reads CASRVQGNQPQHF. The CDR3, as DNA: TGTGCCAGTAGGGTACAGGGGAATCAGCCCCAGCATTTT.

The rearrangement links TRBV28 to TRBJ2-7; a weak D match, TRBD1 (6 bases). With 8 bases removed from V and 4 bases from J, the gap between germline ends came to 6 bases. The CDR3 is made up of 10 amino acids. The germline gives CDR1 MDHEN, CDR2 SYDVKM. DNA of the CDR3: TGTGCCAGCCAGGGGTACGAGCAGTACTTC. Protein: CASQGYEQYF.

The chain has TRBV27 and TRBJ2-2; 16 bases align to TRBD2. In germline, CDR1 is MNHEY, CDR2 SMNVEV (reference sequence). V was clipped by 5 bases and J by 6 bases; unmatched bases: 6. The length of the CDR3 is 17 residues. This chain's CDR3 is CASSPGLAGGPAGELFF. CDR3 in DNA: TGTGCCAGCAGTCCGGGACTAGCGGGAGGGCCGGCCGGGGAGCTGTTTTTT.

This chain links TRBV3-1 (or the pseudogene TRBV3-2) with TRBJ1-4; no firm D call. The V end lost 1 base, the J end lost 3 bases, and 9 bases lay between the germline ends. The CDR3 consists of 15 residues. Germline CDR1 LGHDT, CDR2 YNNKEL (reference sequence). The CDR3, as DNA: TGTGCCAGCAGCCAAGTTTATAGGTCTAATGAAAAACTGTTTTTT. Its protein is CASSQVYRSNEKLFF.

The J gene is TRBJ2-5, the V gene TRBV5-1; D remains unclear. In germline, CDR1 is SGHRS, CDR2 YFSETQ. V lost 5 bases to trimming and J lost 6 bases, with 8 bases between them. The CDR3 contains 11 residues. The CDR3 DNA reads TGCGCCAGCAGTTTCACTCAGACCCAGTACTTC. This gives the protein CASSFTQTQYF.

J is TRBJ2-1 and V is TRBV11-2, with D unresolved. V shed 4 bases and J shed 6 bases, with 7 bases lying between them. The CDR3 runs 12 residues. The germline V gene has CDR1 SGHAT and CDR2 FQNNGV. The CDR3 sequence is CASSSGLNEQFF. The CDR3 DNA is TGTGCCAGCAGCTCAGGTCTCAATGAGCAGTTCTTC.

This rearrangement joins TRBV7-7 to TRBJ1-6; no clear D gene. V lost 4 bases and J 8 bases, leaving 3 bases between the germline ends. This CDR3 has 11 amino acids. Germline V gene sequence: CDR1 SSHAT, CDR2 FNYEAQ (reference sequence). For the CDR3, the DNA is TGTGCCAGCAGCTCCGATTCACCCCTCCACTTT. Its protein product is CASSSDSPLHF.

DNA for the CDR3: TGTGCCACCAGCACTCGTCTGTACTACAATGAGCAGTTCTTC. This sequence encodes CATSTRLYYNEQFF. The V and J genes are TRBV18 and TRBJ2-1; D unresolved. Germline loops: CDR1 KGHSH, CDR2 LQKENI. V gave up 10 bases and J gave up 3 bases, with 16 bases separating them. The CDR3 loop spans 14 amino acids. The variable domain in full, with the rest retrieved from reference TRBV18 and TRBJ2-1, is NAGVMQNPRHLVRRRGQEARLRCSPMKGHSHVYWYRQLPEEGLKFMVYLQKENIIDESGMPKERFSAEFPKEGPSILRIQQVVRGDSAAYFCATSTRLYYNEQFFGPGTRLTVL.

The rearrangement joins TRBV18 to TRBJ1-1; 7 positions agree with TRBD1. The germline V gene has CDR1 KGHSH and CDR2 LQKENI. V dropped 3 bases and J dropped 1; count of bases not matched to a gene: 8. The length of the CDR3 is 16 residues. The CDR3 DNA reads TGTGCCAGCTCACCCAGGGACAGTAGGAAGAACACTGAAGCTTTCTTT. This codes for CASSPRDSRKNTEAFF.

The chain links TRBV7-9 to TRBJ2-7; D might be TRBD1 (5 bases). Trimming left V 6 bases short and J 5 bases short, with 11 bases between. Germline lookup yields CDR1 SEHNR and CDR2 FQNEAQ (reference sequence). The CDR3 is made up of 12 amino acids. CDR3 DNA sequence: TGTGCCAGCAGTCCCGACAGTAACGAGCAGTACTTC. Its protein product is CASSPDSNEQYF.